The 13 T cell receptor beta chains presented below share a single source sample, sequenced in a study of blood T cells in healthy people across ages. Combining a sample-barcoded 5' primer with a J-beta primer mix, a second PCR ran for 7 to 11 cycles. TCRdb re-analysed the 5' RACE reads in MiXCR, keeping a single row per CDR3 protein. The sample includes over 600,000 distinct CDR3 sequences, less than 60% seen only once; the top ten take roughly 18%. The sample was blood. Receptors were obtained from an elderly man in good health.

This chain joins TRBV20-1 and TRBJ2-7, with 9 bases lining up with TRBD1. Per germline, CDR1 DFQATT and CDR2 SNEGSKA (reference sequence). V lost 0 bases, J lost 7 bases, and 10 bases stayed unmatched. The CDR3 runs 15 residues. The CDR3 sequence: CSARDPGQGLNEQYF. The CDR3 DNA reads as TGCAGTGCTAGAGATCCAGGACAGGGGTTAAATGAGCAGTACTTC.

This sequence joins TRBV5-6 and TRBJ2-4; TRBD1 agrees at 8 bases. The germline CDR1 and CDR2 sequences are SGHDT and YYEEEE. V lost 4 bases and J lost 8; bases outside the gene matches: 14. This CDR3 is 16 amino acids long. The CDR3 loop is CASSPLPGQGGHIQYF. In nucleotides, the CDR3 is TGTGCCAGCAGCCCTCTCCCCGGACAGGGTGGACACATTCAGTACTTC. Looking up the rest from reference TRBV5-6 and TRBJ2-4 gives the full variable domain: DAGVTQSPTHLIKTRGQQVTLRCSPKSGHDTVSWYQQALGQGPQFIFQYYEEEERQRGNFPDRFSGHQFPNYSSELNVNALLLGDSALYLCASSPLPGQGGHIQYFGAGTRLSVL.

The V call is TRBV3-1, the J call TRBJ2-1, with 11 bases fitting TRBD2. The germline V gene encodes CDR1 LGHDT and CDR2 YNNKEL (reference sequence). The length of the CDR3 is 15 residues. V lost 5 bases and J lost 2; bases outside the gene matches: 2. The CDR3, as DNA: TGTGCCAGCAGCGGGACTAGCGGAACCTACAATGAGCAGTTCTTC. It specifies CASSGTSGTYNEQFF.

The chain has TRBV3-1 and TRBJ2-7; D gene uncertain. The CDR3 length is 14 residues. Trimming took off 4 bases at V and 2 bases at J, with 12 bases between the two ends. CDR1 and CDR2 (germline): LGHDT, YNNKEL (reference sequence). In DNA, the CDR3 is TGTGCCAGCAGCCCAGGTAGCCTTACCTACGAGCAGTACTTC. This codes for CASSPGSLTYEQYF.

V usage is TRBV6-1 and J usage is TRBJ1-2; D is ambiguous. From germline, CDR1 is MNHNS and CDR2 SASEGT. This CDR3 comprises 13 residues. V was clipped by 5 bases and J by 6 bases, with 13 bases between them. Here the CDR3 DNA reads TGTGCCAGCAGTCAAAGGGAAATCGATGGCTACACCTTC. It is translated as CASSQREIDGYTF.

This clonotype was counted many times. V gene TRBV4-3 combines with J gene TRBJ2-3, with TRBD2 as a possible D gene (6 bases). Trimming shortened V by 1 base and J by 2 bases, and 16 bases separated the two germline ends. The CDR3 is made up of 17 amino acids. The germline CDR1 and CDR2 sequences are LGHNA and YSLEER. The CDR3 DNA follows: TGCGCCAGCAGCCAAGGAATGACTAGGGGAGACACAGATACGCAGTATTTT. Protein: CASSQGMTRGDTDTQYF.

This clonotype was picked up a small number of times. The gene calls are TRBV29-1 and TRBJ2-2; D gene ambiguous. V was cut by 7 bases and J by 3 bases, with 18 bases left in between. CDR1 and CDR2 from the germline V gene are SQVTM and ANQGSEA. This CDR3 contains 15 residues. CDR3 loop: CSASPTDPYTGELFF. The CDR3 bases are TGCAGCGCTTCTCCCACAGACCCTTACACCGGGGAGCTGTTTTTT.

The chain couples TRBV6-2 or TRBV6-3 to TRBJ2-5, with D possibly matching TRBD1 (5 bases). V was shortened by 6 bases and J by 5 bases, with 16 bases between the two germline ends. The CDR3 is 14 amino acids. Germline CDR1 MNHEY, CDR2 SVGEGT. The DNA of the CDR3 is TGTGCCAGCAGCCCGACAGTTCCCGGGGAGACCCAGTACTTC. It is translated as CASSPTVPGETQYF.

This clonotype occurred many times. J is TRBJ2-7 and V is TRBV9, with D possibly TRBD1 on 5 matching bases. The CDR3 is made up of 14 amino acids. Per the germline V gene, CDR1 is SGDLS and CDR2 is YYNGEE. The germline V and J ends were trimmed by 4 bases and 0 bases, with 11 bases remaining between them. The CDR3 region is CASSQGSTSYEQYF. DNA for the CDR3: TGTGCCAGCAGCCAGGGTTCCACCTCCTACGAGCAGTACTTC.

The genes are TRBV20-1 and TRBJ2-5; no clear D. The V gene's germline CDR1 is DFQATT and CDR2 SNEGSKA (reference sequence). Between the trimmed V and J ends, which lost 5 bases and 2 bases, there was a span of 9 bases. The length of the CDR3 is 12 residues. CDR3 in amino acids: CSAQARQETQYF. In DNA form, the CDR3 reads TGCAGTGCTCAAGCCCGGCAAGAGACCCAGTACTTC.

This clonotype has at least ten counts. The V gene is TRBV4-2, the J gene TRBJ2-7; 9 bases map to TRBD2. CDR1 LGHNA and CDR2 YNFKEQ come from the germline V gene. The CDR3 sequence is 16 residues long. After removal of 1 base from V and 6 bases from J, the junction contained 10 bases not matched to a gene. The CDR3 nucleotides are TGTGCCAGCAGCCAAGGTCGGGCTAGCGGGAAAATCGAGCAGTACTTC. This codes for CASSQGRASGKIEQYF.

V gene TRBV29-1 combines with J gene TRBJ1-2; D call uncertain. Germline assignment: CDR1 SQVTM and CDR2 ANQGSEA. V shed 4 bases and J shed 2 bases, with 8 bases lying between them. The CDR3 is 12 residues long. The DNA for the CDR3 is TGCAGCGTTGTTGGCGGAAACTATGGCTACACCTTC. Encoded protein: CSVVGGNYGYTF. The entire variable domain, with the rest obtained from reference TRBV29-1 and TRBJ1-2, is as follows: SAVISQKPSRDICQRGTSLTIQCQVDSQVTMMFWYRQQPGQSLTLIATANQGSEATYESGFVIDKFPISRPNLTFSTLTVSNMSPEDSSIYLCSVVGGNYGYTFGSGTRLTVV.

The chain joins TRBV5-4 to TRBJ2-5; TRBD1 aligns across 7 bases. V lost 4 bases to trimming and J lost 1 base; unmatched junction nucleotides: 10. Germline CDR1 reads SGHNT; CDR2 reads YYREEE (reference sequence). The CDR3 loop spans 16 amino acids. The CDR3 here is CASSPGQALPQETQYF. For the CDR3, the DNA is TGTGCCAGCAGCCCCGGACAGGCGCTACCCCAAGAGACCCAGTACTTC.